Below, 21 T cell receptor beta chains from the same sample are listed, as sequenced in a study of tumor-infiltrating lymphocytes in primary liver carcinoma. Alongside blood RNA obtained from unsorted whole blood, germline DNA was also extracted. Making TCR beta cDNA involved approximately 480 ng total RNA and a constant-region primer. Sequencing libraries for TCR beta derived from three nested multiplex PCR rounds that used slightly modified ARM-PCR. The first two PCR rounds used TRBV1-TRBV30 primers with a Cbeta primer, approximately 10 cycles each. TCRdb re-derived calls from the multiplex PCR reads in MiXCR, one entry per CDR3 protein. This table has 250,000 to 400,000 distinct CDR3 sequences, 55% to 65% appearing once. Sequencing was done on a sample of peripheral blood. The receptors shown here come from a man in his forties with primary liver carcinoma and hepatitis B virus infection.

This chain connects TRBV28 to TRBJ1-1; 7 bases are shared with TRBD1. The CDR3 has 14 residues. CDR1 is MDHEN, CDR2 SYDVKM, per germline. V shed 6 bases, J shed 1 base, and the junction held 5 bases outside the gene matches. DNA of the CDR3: TGTGCCAGCAGCGGGACAGCCCGGAACACTGAAGCTTTCTTT. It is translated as CASSGTARNTEAFF.

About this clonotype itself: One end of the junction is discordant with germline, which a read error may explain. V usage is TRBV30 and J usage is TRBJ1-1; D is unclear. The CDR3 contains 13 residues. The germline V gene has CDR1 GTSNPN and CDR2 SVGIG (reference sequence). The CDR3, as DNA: TGTGCCTGGATTCTGGTAGATAGCACTGTAGCTTTCTTT. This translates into CAWILVDSTVAFF.

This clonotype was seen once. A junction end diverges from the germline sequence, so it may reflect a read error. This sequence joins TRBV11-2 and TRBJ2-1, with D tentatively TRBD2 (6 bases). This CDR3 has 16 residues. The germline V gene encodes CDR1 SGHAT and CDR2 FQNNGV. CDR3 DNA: TGTACCAGCAGCTTTAGTACAGAACTAGCCAAAAATGAGCAGTTCTTC. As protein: CTSSFSTELAKNEQFF.

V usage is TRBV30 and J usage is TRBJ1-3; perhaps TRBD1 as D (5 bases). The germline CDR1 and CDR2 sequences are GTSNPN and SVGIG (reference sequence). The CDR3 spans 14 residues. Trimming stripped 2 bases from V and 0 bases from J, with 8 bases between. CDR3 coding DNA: TGTGCCTGGAGTACCGGGGCCTCTGGAAACACCATATATTTT. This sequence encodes CAWSTGASGNTIYF.

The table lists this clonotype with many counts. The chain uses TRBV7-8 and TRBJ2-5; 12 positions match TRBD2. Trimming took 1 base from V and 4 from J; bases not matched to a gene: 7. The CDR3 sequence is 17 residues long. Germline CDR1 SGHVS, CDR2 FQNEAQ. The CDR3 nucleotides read TGTGCCAGCAGCTTAGTCAGCCTAGCGGGAGGGGGAGAGACCCAGTACTTC. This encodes CASSLVSLAGGGETQYF.

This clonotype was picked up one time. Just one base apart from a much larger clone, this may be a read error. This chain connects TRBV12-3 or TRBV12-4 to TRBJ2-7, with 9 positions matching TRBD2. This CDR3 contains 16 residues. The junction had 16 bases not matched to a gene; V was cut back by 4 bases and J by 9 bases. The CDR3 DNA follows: TGTGCCAGCAGTTCCTCTAGCGGCGGGAGGGCCGAGGTGCAGTACTTC. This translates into CASSSSSGGRAEVQYF.

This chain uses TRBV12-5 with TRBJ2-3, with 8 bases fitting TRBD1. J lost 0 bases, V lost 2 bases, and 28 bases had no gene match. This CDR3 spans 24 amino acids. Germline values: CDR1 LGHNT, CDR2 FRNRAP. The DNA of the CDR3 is TGTGCTAGTGGTTTGACTCTCGGCGTTTACGGGACAGGCAATTATACTACTAGCACAGATACGCAGTATTTT. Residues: CASGLTLGVYGTGNYTTSTDTQYF. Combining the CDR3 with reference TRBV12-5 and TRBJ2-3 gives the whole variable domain DARVTQTPRHKVTEMGQEVTMRCQPILGHNTVFWYRQTMMQGLELLAYFRNRAPLDDSGMPKDRFSAEMPDATLATLKIQPSEPRDSAVYFCASGLTLGVYGTGNYTTSTDTQYFGPGTRLTVL.

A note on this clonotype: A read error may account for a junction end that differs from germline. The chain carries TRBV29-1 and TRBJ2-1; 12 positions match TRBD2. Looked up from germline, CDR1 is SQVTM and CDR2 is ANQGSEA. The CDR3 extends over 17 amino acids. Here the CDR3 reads CNTGTSGLDHPYNEQFF. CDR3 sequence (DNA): TGCAACACCGGGACTAGCGGGCTGGACCATCCCTACAATGAACAGTTCTTC.

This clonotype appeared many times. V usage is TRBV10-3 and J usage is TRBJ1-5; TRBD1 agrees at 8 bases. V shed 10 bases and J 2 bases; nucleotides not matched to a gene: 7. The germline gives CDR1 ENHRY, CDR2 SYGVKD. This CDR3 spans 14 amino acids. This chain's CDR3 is CATDRGGRNQPQHF. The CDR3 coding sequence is TGTGCCACAGACAGGGGTGGGCGCAATCAGCCCCAGCATTTT.

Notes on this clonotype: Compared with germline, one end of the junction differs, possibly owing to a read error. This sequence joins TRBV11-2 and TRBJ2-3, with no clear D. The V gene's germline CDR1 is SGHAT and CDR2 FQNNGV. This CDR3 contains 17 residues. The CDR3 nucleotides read TGTGCCAGCAGCGCCCTGAACCGACCAGATCGCACGGATACGCAGTATTTT. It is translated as CASSALNRPDRTDTQYF.

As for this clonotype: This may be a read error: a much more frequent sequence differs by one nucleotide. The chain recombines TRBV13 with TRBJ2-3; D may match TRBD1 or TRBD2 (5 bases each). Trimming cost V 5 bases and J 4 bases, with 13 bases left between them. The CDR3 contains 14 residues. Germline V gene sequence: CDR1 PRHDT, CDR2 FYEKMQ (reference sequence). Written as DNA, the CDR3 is TGTGCCAGCAGCGTACGGGGCCCCTCAGATACGCAGTATTTT. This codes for CASSVRGPSDTQYF.

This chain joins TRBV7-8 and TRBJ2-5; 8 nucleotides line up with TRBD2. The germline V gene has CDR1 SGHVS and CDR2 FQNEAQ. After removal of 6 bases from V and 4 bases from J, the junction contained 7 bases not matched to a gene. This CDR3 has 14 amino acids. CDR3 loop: CASRSSGSGETQYF. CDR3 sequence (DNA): TGTGCCAGCAGATCCAGCGGGAGCGGAGAGACCCAGTACTTC.

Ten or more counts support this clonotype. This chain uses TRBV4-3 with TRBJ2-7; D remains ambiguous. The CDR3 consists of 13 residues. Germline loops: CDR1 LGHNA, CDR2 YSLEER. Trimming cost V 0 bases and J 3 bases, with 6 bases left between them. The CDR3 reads CASSQDHGYEQYF. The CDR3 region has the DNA TGCGCCAGCAGCCAAGATCATGGCTACGAGCAGTACTTC.

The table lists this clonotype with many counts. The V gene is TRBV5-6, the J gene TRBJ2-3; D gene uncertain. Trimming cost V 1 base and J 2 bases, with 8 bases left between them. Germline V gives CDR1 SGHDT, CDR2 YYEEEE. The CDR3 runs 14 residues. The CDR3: CASSLSGNTDTQYF. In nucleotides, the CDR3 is TGTGCCAGCAGCTTGTCCGGTAACACAGATACGCAGTATTTT.

The CDR3 bases are TGTGCCAGCAGTTTATACCGAGGACTGGGGAAAGATACGCAGTATTTT. Translating gives CASSLYRGLGKDTQYF. V and J are TRBV28 and TRBJ2-3; D perhaps matches TRBD2 (5 bases). CDR1 and CDR2 from the germline V gene are MDHEN and SYDVKM. V dropped 1 base and J dropped 5 bases, with 16 bases sitting between them. The CDR3 has 16 amino acids.

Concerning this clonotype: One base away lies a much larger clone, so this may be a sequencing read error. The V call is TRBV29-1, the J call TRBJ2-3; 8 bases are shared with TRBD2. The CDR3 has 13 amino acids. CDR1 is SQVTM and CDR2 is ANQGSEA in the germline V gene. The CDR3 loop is CSGKAGVTDTHYF. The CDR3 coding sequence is TGCAGCGGAAAAGCGGGAGTAACAGATACGCATTATTTT.

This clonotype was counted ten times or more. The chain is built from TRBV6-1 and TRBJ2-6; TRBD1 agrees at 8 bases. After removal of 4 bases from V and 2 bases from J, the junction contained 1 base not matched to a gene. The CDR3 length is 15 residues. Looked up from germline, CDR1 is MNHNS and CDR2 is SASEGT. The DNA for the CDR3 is TGTGCCAGCAGTGCGGACAGGGCTGGGGCCAACGTCCTGACTTTC. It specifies CASSADRAGANVLTF.

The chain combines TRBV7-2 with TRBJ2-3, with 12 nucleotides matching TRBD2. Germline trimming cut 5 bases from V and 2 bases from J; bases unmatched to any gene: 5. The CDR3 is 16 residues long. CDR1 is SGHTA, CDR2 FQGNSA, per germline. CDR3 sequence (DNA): TGTGCCAGCAGCCCGCGACTAGCGGGAGTCACAGATACGCAGTATTTT. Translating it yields CASSPRLAGVTDTQYF. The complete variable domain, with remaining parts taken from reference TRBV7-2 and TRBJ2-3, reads GAGVSQSPSNKVTEKGKDVELRCDPISGHTALYWYRQSLGQGLEFLIYFQGNSAPDKSGLPSDRFSAERTGGSVSTLTIQRTQQEDSAVYLCASSPRLAGVTDTQYFGPGTRLTVL.

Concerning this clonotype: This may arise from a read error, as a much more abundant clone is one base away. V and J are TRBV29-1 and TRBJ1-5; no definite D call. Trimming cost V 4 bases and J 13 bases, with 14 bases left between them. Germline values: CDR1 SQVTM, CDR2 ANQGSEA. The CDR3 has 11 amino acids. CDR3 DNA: TGCAGCGTTGTTGACGGCCAGGCGCAGCATTTT. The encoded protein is CSVVDGQAQHF.

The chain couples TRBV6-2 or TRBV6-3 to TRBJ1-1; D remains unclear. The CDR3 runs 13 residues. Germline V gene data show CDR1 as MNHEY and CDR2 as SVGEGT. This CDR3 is CISTAFGSTEAFF. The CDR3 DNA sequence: TGTATCAGCACCGCCTTCGGCAGCACTGAAGCTTTCTTT.

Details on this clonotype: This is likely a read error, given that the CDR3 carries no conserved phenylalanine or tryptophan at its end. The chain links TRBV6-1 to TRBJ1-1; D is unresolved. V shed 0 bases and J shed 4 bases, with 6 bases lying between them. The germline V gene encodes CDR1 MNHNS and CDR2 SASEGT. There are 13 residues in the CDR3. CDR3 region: CASSEAWGTEAFH. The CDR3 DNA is TGTGCCAGCAGTGAAGCATGGGGCACTGAAGCTTTCCAT.